The source of this T cell receptor beta chain is a study of a mutant IDH1 vaccine in newly diagnosed glioma. Whole-study context: Across weeks 1, 3, 5, 7, 11, 15, 19 and 23, patients received a vaccination each time, eight in all. Vaccines were first given 4-6 weeks after radiotherapy alone, or with temozolomide cycles. Sex distribution of treated patients was approximately 60% male and around 38% female; mean age was 40.4 years. Earlier therapy was either radiotherapy, temozolomide, or both, and most got both.

Time point here: week 5, during vaccination. The content of each vaccine dose was 300 ug of mutant IDH1 20-mer peptide, and topical imiquimod accompanied it. Worth noting for this clone: No antigen is known for it.

Method: immunoSEQ multiplex PCR; TCRdb's copy keeps in-frame clones and lacks some. This table holds about 38,000 clones, about 80% found once. V lost 4 bases, J lost 0 bases, and 11 bases lay in between. The CDR3 length is 15 residues. CDR1 is SGHRS and CDR2 is YFSETQ in the germline V gene. Sample: PBMCs, taken from a glioma patient whose treatment included an IDH1 peptide vaccine. The chain combines TRBV5-1 with TRBJ1-3; D call uncertain. The TCR originated in a man in his forties with glioma. In DNA form, the CDR3 reads TGCGCCAGCAGCGCCCAGACCAGCTCTGGAAACACCATATATTTT. Residues: CASSAQTSSGNTIYF.